One and the same sample provided the 23 T cell receptor beta chains below, sequenced in a study of beta chain features in type 1 diabetes. Study findings and constraints: All four CD4+ subsets from Type 1 diabetes patients carried moderately but significantly shorter TCRB CDR3s.

Every bit of the isolated RNA underwent reverse transcription, so sequencing read expressed TCRB transcripts. Data came from immunoSEQ multiplex PCR; TCRdb stores just in-frame clones and leaves some out. The data hold almost 350,000 clones, with about a tenth observed a single time. Their antigens remain unidentified. The sequenced material came from central memory CD4+ T cells from blood. The source of these receptors is a man aged 30 to 45 with type 1 diabetes.

This clone was seen more than once but under ten times. The chain recombines TRBV7-2 with TRBJ2-7, with 9 bases that match TRBD2. With 8 bases clipped from V and 4 bases from J, the junction kept 9 bases outside the gene matches. This CDR3 has 14 amino acids. Germline CDR1 SGHTA, CDR2 FQGNSA. The CDR3 DNA reads TGTGCCAGCTGGACTAGCGTAGATCCTTACGAGCAGTACTTC. This gives the protein CASWTSVDPYEQYF.

The table lists this clone with many counts. The chain recombines TRBV28 with TRBJ1-2; tentative D call: TRBD1 (6 bases). This CDR3 is 13 amino acids long. Germline CDR1 reads MDHEN; CDR2 reads SYDVKM. The V end was cut by 7 bases, the J end by 6 bases, with 15 bases between. CDR3 sequence reads: CASTPSDRHGYTF. DNA of the CDR3: TGTGCCAGCACCCCATCCGACAGGCATGGCTACACCTTC.

This clone was counted ten times or more. The V and J genes are TRBV6-1 and TRBJ1-5, with TRBD1 identical over 8 bases. Germline lookup yields CDR1 MNHNS and CDR2 SASEGT. The CDR3 length is 14 residues. V shed 6 bases, J shed 5 bases, and the junction held 6 bases outside the gene matches. The CDR3 here is CASRDREWYQPQHF. For the CDR3, the DNA is TGTGCCAGCAGGGACAGGGAGTGGTATCAGCCCCAGCATTTT.

V is TRBV10-3 and J is TRBJ2-7; perhaps TRBD2 as D (5 bases). Germline V gives CDR1 ENHRY, CDR2 SYGVKD. V was clipped by 4 bases and J by 0 bases, with 13 bases between them. The CDR3 is 15 amino acids. CDR3 in DNA: TGTGCCATCAGTGGGTTGGGAGTCCCCTCCTACGAGCAGTACTTC. Translated, it gives CAISGLGVPSYEQYF.

This clone was observed at least ten times. The V call is TRBV11-2, the J call TRBJ2-1; 7 bases line up with TRBD2. V was pared by 4 bases and J by 7 bases, with 13 bases of the junction left unmatched. Germline values: CDR1 SGHAT, CDR2 FQNNGV. CDR3 size: 16 residues. The CDR3 reads CASSSDGAGPGNEQFF. For the CDR3, the DNA is TGTGCCAGCAGCTCGGACGGAGCGGGGCCGGGGAATGAGCAGTTCTTC.

This clone was detected only a few times. V gene TRBV11-3 combines with J gene TRBJ2-1; 9 nucleotides match TRBD2. The germline V gene has CDR1 SGHNT and CDR2 YENEEA. Trimming removed 4 bases from V and 4 bases from J; junction bases left unmatched: 5. The CDR3 loop spans 15 amino acids. The CDR3 is CASSSLAGAYNEQFF. In nucleotides, the CDR3 is TGTGCCAGCAGCTCTTTAGCGGGGGCGTACAATGAGCAGTTCTTC.

The sample holds a few counts of this clone. J is TRBJ2-3 and V is TRBV30, with a weak D call TRBD2 (6 bases). Germline V gene lookup returns CDR1 GTSNPN and CDR2 SVGIG (reference sequence). Between the trimmed V and J ends, which lost 5 bases and 3 bases, there was a span of 15 bases. This CDR3 has 14 amino acids. Here the CDR3 DNA reads TGTGCCTGGGGACTAAGTAGTTATACAGATACGCAGTATTTT. It yields the protein CAWGLSSYTDTQYF.

The V and J genes are TRBV7-2 and TRBJ2-2; D uncertain. There are 13 residues in the CDR3. Germline V CDR1 and CDR2: SGHTA, FQGNSA. The germline V and J ends were trimmed by 5 bases and 2 bases, with 6 bases remaining between them. Here the CDR3 reads CASSLRNTGELFF. In DNA form, the CDR3 reads TGTGCCAGCAGCCTCCGAAACACCGGGGAGCTGTTTTTT.

The rearrangement links TRBV4-3 to TRBJ1-2; a weak D match, TRBD1 (5 bases). V was clipped by 2 bases and J by 5 bases, with 15 bases between them. This CDR3 contains 15 residues. Germline CDR1 reads LGHNA; CDR2 reads YSLEER. The CDR3 sequence is CASSQLQGGQYGYTF. The DNA for the CDR3 is TGCGCCAGCAGCCAATTGCAGGGAGGCCAGTATGGCTACACCTTC.

Regarding this clone: Within the sample, other DNA sequences also encode this same CDR3. This chain uses TRBV29-1 with TRBJ2-7; 11 positions agree with TRBD1. This CDR3 has 12 amino acids. The junction had 3 bases not matched to a gene; V was cut back by 6 bases and J by 5 bases. Per germline, CDR1 SQVTM and CDR2 ANQGSEA. In nucleotides, the CDR3 is TGCAGCGTGGGACAGGGGGGGAACGAGCAGTACTTC. It encodes CSVGQGGNEQYF.

This clone was counted ten times or more. The V call is TRBV2, the J call TRBJ2-1; 9 bases map to TRBD1. V shed 6 bases, J shed 9 bases, and the junction held 12 bases outside the gene matches. Germline lookup yields CDR1 SNHLY and CDR2 FYNNEI. CDR3 length: 15 amino acids. The CDR3, as DNA: TGTGCCAGCAGCGACGGGACAGGGTATAGGGGTGAGCAGTTCTTC. The encoded protein is CASSDGTGYRGEQFF. The whole variable domain, filled in from reference TRBV2 and TRBJ2-1, reads EPEVTQTPSHQVTQMGQEVILRCVPISNHLYFYWYRQILGQKVEFLVSFYNNEISEKSEIFDDQFSVERPDGSNFTLKIRSTKLEDSAMYFCASSDGTGYRGEQFFGPGTRLTVL.

This clone was seen ten or more times. The chain has TRBV21-1 and TRBJ2-1; TRBD2 reflects the table's D call only, with no check against the DNA. TRBV21-1 is reported as a pseudogene. The CDR3 length is 11 residues. The CDR3 loop is CASVPRLEQFF. The DNA for the CDR3 is TGTGCCAGCGTCCCGCGACTTGAGCAGTTCTTC.

CDR3 coding DNA: TGCGCCAGCAGCCAAGCGGGACAGGGGAGCGGAAGGAATGAGCAGTTCTTC. This translates into CASSQAGQGSGRNEQFF. This chain uses TRBV4-1 with TRBJ2-1, with 10 bases lining up with TRBD1. Germline V CDR1 and CDR2: MGHRA, YSYEKL. The CDR3 contains 17 residues. With V trimmed by 1 base and J by 7 bases, 10 bases remained unmatched.

The V call is TRBV7-9, the J call TRBJ1-2, with TRBD1 matching 7 bases. The CDR3 consists of 14 residues. Germline CDR1 is SEHNR and CDR2 is FQNEAQ (reference sequence). V lost 5 bases and J lost 4; bases outside the gene matches: 7. CDR3 coding DNA: TGTGCCAGCAGCCCGAAAAGACAGGGCTATGGCTACACCTTC. Protein product: CASSPKRQGYGYTF.

The rearrangement uses TRBV7-2 and TRBJ2-7; D not certain. CDR1 is SGHTA and CDR2 is FQGNSA in the germline V gene. The CDR3 is made up of 14 amino acids. The V and J ends lost 3 bases and 0 bases respectively, with 9 bases between them. The CDR3 protein is CASSFSWLSYEQYF. CDR3 DNA sequence: TGTGCCAGCAGCTTTAGCTGGCTCTCCTACGAGCAGTACTTC.

The sample holds many counts of this clone. The J gene is TRBJ2-4, the V gene TRBV11-2; no reliable D call. The V gene lost 5 bases and the J gene lost 7 bases, with 18 bases spanning the gap. CDR1 and CDR2 from the germline V gene are SGHAT and FQNNGV. The CDR3 is 15 amino acids. CDR3 in DNA: TGTGCCAGCAGCGCCTCTATTGCAGTGGAGAACATTCAGTACTTC. Its translation is CASSASIAVENIQYF.

This sequence joins TRBV7-8 and TRBJ2-3; D unresolved. Germline V gene lookup returns CDR1 SGHVS and CDR2 FQNEAQ. V gave up 0 bases and J gave up 11 bases, with 12 bases separating them. The CDR3 contains 13 residues. CDR3 coding DNA: TGTGCCAGCAGCTTAGCGCGCCCTGAGGAGCAGTATTTT. Its protein product is CASSLARPEEQYF.

This clone occurred a few times. The gene calls are TRBV29-1 and TRBJ2-1; 13 nucleotides align to TRBD2. Losses at the gene ends were 1 base for V and 8 bases for J; bases not matched to a gene: 8. This CDR3 is 16 amino acids long. CDR1 is SQVTM, CDR2 ANQGSEA, per germline. The CDR3 DNA sequence: TGCAGCGTTGAAGGTCCGGGACTAGCGGGGCGGGATGAGCAGTTCTTC. Translated: CSVEGPGLAGRDEQFF.

The V gene is TRBV7-9, the J gene TRBJ2-1; D is unclear. This CDR3 region has 12 residues. Germline-derived CDR1 and CDR2 are SEHNR and FQNEAQ (reference sequence). V lost 0 bases, J lost 8 bases, and 5 bases lay in between. The CDR3 region has the DNA TGTGCCAGCAGCTTAGCGATGGATGAGCAGTTCTTC. The encoded protein is CASSLAMDEQFF.

This rearrangement joins TRBV7-2 to TRBJ1-1; D is perhaps TRBD1 (6 bases). CDR1 and CDR2 from the germline V gene are SGHTA and FQGNSA. Deletions cut 5 bases from V and 8 bases from J, with 27 bases between. The CDR3 runs to 17 residues. The CDR3 nucleotides read TGTGCCAGCAGCCCAGGGCTATCGGGGACACGGCGATCCGAAGCTTTCTTT. Its translation: CASSPGLSGTRRSEAFF.

This clone occurred a few times. The DNA is omitted, as the CDR3 cannot be located on it reliably, and the CDR3 follows TCRdb's listing. The chain employs TRBV30 and TRBJ2-7. The CDR3 numbers 11 amino acids, ends counted. From germline, CDR1 is GTSNPN and CDR2 SVGIG (reference sequence). The CDR3 loop is CALDVAGGTYF.

The gene calls are TRBV2 and TRBJ2-7; 9 nucleotides align to TRBD1. The CDR3 has 14 amino acids. Germline trimming cut 7 bases from V and 3 bases from J; bases unmatched to any gene: 7. Germline lookup yields CDR1 SNHLY and CDR2 FYNNEI. Here the CDR3 DNA reads TGTGCCAGCAATCCAGGACAGGGGATCTACGAGCAGTACTTC. Translating gives CASNPGQGIYEQYF.

About this clone itself: The same CDR3 is also encoded by other DNA sequences in this sample. The rearrangement links TRBV29-1 to TRBJ1-1; the match to TRBD1 covers 10 bases. The CDR3 loop spans 12 amino acids. J gave up 4 bases and V 7 bases, and 3 bases lay outside the gene matches. Germline V gives CDR1 SQVTM, CDR2 ANQGSEA. The CDR3 DNA reads as TGCAGCGCCGGACAGGGGGGCACTGAAGCTTTCTTT. It yields the protein CSAGQGGTEAFF.